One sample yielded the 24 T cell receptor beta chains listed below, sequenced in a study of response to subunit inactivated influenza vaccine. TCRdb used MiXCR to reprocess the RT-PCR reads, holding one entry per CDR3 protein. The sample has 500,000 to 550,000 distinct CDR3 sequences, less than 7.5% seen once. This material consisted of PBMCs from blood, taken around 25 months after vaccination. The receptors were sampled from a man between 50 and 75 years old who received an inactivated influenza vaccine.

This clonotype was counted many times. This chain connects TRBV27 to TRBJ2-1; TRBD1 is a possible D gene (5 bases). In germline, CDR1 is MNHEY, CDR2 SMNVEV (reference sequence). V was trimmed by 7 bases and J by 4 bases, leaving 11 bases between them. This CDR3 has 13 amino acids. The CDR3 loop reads CASNPAGYNEQFF. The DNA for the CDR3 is TGTGCCAGCAATCCAGCAGGGTACAATGAGCAGTTCTTC.

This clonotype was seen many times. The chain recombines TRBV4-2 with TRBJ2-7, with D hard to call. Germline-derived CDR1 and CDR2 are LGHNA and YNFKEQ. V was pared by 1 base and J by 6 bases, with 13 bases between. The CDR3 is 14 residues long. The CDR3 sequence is CASSQGQNDPEQYF. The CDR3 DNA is TGTGCCAGCAGCCAAGGTCAAAACGATCCCGAGCAGTACTTC.

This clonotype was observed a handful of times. CDR3: CASSLGAGMGETQYF. The CDR3 nucleotides read TGTGCCAGCAGTTTAGGCGCAGGGATGGGGGAGACCCAGTACTTC. This rearrangement joins TRBV12-3 or TRBV12-4 to TRBJ2-5; D possibly corresponds to TRBD1 (5 bases). The germline V and J ends were trimmed by 1 base and 5 bases, with 14 bases remaining between them. The CDR3 is 15 residues long.

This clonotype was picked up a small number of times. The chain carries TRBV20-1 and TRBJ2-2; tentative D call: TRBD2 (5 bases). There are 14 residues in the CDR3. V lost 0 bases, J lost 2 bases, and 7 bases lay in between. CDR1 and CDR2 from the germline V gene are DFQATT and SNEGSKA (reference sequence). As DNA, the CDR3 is TGCAGTGCTAGAGATGGAGGAAACACCGGGGAGCTGTTTTTT. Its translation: CSARDGGNTGELFF.

CDR3 DNA sequence: TGTGCCAGCAGCCCTCAGAGGGGATCGTGGACTAAAGCTTTCTTT. Translated: CASSPQRGSWTKAFF. V is TRBV3-1 and J is TRBJ1-1, with a possible D match to TRBD1 (5 bases). Trimming left V 4 bases short and J 9 bases short, with 21 bases between. Germline values: CDR1 LGHDT, CDR2 YNNKEL (reference sequence). The CDR3 runs 15 residues.

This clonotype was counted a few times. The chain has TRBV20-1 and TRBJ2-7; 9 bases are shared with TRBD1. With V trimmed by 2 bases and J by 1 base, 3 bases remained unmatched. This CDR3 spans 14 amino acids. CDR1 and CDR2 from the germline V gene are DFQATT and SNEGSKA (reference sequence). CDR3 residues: CSARPGTGSYEQYF. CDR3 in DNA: TGCAGTGCTAGACCCGGGACAGGGTCCTACGAGCAGTACTTC.

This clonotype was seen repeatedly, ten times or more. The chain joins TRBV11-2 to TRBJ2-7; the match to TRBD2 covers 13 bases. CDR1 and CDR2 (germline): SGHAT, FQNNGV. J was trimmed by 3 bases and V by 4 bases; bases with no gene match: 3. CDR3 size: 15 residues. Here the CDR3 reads CASSSGLAGIYEQYF. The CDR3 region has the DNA TGTGCCAGCAGCTCGGGACTAGCGGGGATCTACGAGCAGTACTTC.

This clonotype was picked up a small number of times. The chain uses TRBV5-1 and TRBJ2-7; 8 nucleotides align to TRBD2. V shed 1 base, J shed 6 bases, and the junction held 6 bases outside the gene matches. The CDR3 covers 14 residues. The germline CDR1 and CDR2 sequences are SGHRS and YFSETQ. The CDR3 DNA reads TGCGCCAGCAGCTTGTTCGGGGGGGAGAGCGAGCAGTACTTC. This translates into CASSLFGGESEQYF.

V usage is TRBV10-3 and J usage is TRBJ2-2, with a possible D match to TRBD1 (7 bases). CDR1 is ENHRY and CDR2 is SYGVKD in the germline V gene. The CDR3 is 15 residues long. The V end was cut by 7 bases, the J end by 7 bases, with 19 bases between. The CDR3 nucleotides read TGTGCCATCAACCCAGGGGGGACATTGGGCGGGGAGCTGTTTTTT. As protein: CAINPGGTLGGELFF.

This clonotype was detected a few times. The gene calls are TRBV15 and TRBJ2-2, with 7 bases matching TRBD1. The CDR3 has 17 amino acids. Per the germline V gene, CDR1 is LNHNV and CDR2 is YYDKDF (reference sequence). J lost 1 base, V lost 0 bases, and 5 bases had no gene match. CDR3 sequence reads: CATSRDLTGQNTGELFF. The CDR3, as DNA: TGTGCCACCAGCAGAGATCTGACAGGGCAGAACACCGGGGAGCTGTTTTTT.

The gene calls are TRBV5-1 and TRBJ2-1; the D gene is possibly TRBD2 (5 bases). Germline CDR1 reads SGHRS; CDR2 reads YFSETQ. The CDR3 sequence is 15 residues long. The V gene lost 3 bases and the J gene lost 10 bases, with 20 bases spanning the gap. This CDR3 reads CASSSNYHRGLEQFF. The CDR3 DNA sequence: TGCGCCAGCAGCTCGAATTACCACCGGGGTCTGGAGCAGTTCTTC.

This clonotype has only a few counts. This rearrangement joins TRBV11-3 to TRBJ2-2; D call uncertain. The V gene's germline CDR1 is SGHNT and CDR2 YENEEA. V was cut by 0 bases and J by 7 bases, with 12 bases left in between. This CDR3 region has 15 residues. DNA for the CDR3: TGTGCCAGCAGCTTAGAACAGCGTTCCGGCGGGGAGCTGTTTTTT. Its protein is CASSLEQRSGGELFF.

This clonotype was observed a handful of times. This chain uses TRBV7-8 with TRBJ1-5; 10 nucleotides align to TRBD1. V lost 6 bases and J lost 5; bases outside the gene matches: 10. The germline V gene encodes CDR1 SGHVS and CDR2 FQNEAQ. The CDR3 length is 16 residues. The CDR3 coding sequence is TGTGCCAGCAGTCGCCGGGACAGGGGATCGGATCAGCCCCAGCATTTT. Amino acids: CASSRRDRGSDQPQHF.

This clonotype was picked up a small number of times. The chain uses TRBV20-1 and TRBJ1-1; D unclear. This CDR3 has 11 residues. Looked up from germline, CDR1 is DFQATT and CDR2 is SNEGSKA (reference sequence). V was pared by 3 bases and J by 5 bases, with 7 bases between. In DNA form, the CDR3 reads TGCAGTGCTAGTGAAGGGACTGAAGCTTTCTTT. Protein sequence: CSASEGTEAFF.

CDR3: CASSFSETLNTEAFF. For the CDR3, the DNA is TGCGCCAGCAGCTTTTCGGAGACCTTGAACACTGAAGCTTTCTTT. The rearrangement links TRBV5-1 to TRBJ1-1; the D is unclear. The CDR3 has 15 amino acids. The ends were cut back, 2 bases at V and 0 bases at J, with 11 bases in the middle. Germline V gene data show CDR1 as SGHRS and CDR2 as YFSETQ.

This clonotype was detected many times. The CDR3: CASSSADRYEQYF. The CDR3 bases are TGTGCCAGCAGTTCCGCCGACCGCTACGAGCAGTACTTC. The chain combines TRBV6-2 or TRBV6-3 with TRBJ2-7; no definite D call. This CDR3 is built from 13 residues. Germline V lookup: CDR1 MNHEY, CDR2 SVGEGT. The V and J ends lost 4 bases and 3 bases respectively, with 10 bases between them.

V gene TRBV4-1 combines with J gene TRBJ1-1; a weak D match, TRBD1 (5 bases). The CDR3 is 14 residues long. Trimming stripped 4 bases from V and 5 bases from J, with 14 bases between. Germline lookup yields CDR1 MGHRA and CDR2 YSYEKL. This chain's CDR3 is CASSPAEGRTEAFF. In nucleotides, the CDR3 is TGCGCCAGCAGCCCCGCTGAGGGGAGGACTGAAGCTTTCTTT.

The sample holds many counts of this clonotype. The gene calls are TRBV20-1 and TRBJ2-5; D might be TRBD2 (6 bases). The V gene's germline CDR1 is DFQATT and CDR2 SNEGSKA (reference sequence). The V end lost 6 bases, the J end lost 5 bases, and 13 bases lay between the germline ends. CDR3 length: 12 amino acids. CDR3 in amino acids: CSARDFPETQYF. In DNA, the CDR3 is TGCAGTGCCCGGGACTTTCCCGAGACCCAGTACTTC.

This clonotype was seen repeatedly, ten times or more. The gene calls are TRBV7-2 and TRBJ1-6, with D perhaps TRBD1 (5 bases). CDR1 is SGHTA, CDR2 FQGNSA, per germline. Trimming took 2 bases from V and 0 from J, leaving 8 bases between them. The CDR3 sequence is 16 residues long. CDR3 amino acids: CASSLSGSSYNSPLHF. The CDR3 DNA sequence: TGTGCCAGCAGCTTATCAGGGAGCTCCTATAATTCACCCCTCCACTTT.

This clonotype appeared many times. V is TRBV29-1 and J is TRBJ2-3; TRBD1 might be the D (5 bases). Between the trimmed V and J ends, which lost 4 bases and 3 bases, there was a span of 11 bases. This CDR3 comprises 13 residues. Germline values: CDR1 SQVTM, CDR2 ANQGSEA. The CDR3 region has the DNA TGCAGCGTTGTAGACAGCCAAACAGATACGCAGTATTTT. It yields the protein CSVVDSQTDTQYF.

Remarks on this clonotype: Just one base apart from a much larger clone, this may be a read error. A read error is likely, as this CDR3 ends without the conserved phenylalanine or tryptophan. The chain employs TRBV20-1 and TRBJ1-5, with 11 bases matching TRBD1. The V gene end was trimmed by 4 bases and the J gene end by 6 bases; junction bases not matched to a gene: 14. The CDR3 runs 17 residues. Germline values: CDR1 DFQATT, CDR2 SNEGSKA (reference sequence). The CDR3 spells CSATALEGDRGFQPQHI. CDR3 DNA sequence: TGCAGTGCTACCGCCTTAGAAGGGGACAGGGGGTTTCAGCCCCAGCATATT.

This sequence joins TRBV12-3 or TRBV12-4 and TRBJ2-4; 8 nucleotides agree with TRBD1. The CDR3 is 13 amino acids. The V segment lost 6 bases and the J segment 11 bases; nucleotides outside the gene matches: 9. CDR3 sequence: CASRPQGAFVQYF. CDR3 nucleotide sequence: TGTGCCAGCAGGCCTCAGGGGGCCTTCGTTCAGTACTTC.

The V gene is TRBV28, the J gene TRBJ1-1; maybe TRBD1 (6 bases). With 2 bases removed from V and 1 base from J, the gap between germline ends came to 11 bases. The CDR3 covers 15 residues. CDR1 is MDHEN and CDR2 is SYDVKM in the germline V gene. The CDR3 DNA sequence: TGTGCCAGCAGTTTACCAGGGGCCACGAACACTGAAGCTTTCTTT. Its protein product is CASSLPGATNTEAFF.

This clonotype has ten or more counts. For the CDR3, the DNA is TGTGCCAGCAGCCAAAGGGGTTCCTATGAAAAACTGTTTTTT. Protein: CASSQRGSYEKLFF. The rearrangement uses TRBV4-2 and TRBJ1-4; a weak D match, TRBD1 (5 bases). The V end was cut by 2 bases, the J end by 6 bases, with 10 bases between. The germline V gene has CDR1 LGHNA and CDR2 YNFKEQ. The CDR3 runs 14 residues.